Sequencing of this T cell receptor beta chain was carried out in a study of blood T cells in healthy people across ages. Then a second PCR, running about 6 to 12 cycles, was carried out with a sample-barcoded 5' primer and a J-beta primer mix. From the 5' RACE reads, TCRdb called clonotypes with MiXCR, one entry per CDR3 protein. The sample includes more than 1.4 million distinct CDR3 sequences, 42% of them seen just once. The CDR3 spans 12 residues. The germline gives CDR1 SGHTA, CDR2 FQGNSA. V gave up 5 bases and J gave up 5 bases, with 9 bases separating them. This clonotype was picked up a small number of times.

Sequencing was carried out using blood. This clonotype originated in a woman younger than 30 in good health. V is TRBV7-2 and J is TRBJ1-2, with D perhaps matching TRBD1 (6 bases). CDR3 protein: CASSGQLYGYTF. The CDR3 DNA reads TGTGCCAGCAGCGGACAGCTGTATGGCTACACCTTC.